The entry below gives a single T cell receptor beta chain sequence along with its context. What it binds is unknown. This sample is part of a study of shared clonotypes between healthy human individuals. About the research overall: The study enrolled a couple of women and a few men aged 18 to 49.

Germline CDR1 reads MDHEN; CDR2 reads SYDVKM. The V end was cut by 7 bases, the J end by 8 bases, with 20 bases between. The CDR3 loop spans 14 amino acids. Clones were sequenced by immunoSEQ multiplex PCR, and TCRdb holds only the in-frame ones, with some missing. Seen here are some 2.4 million clones, 93% observed once, and the top ten hold about 0.39%. Broader study findings: Genetic and exposure-history diversity was limited by the few donors. Naive subsets tended to show greater estimated richness than memory subsets. The naive CD4 repertoires of a few donors were compared, and approximately 4.5% of clonotypes were shared.

The sequenced sample consisted of naive CD4+ T cells from PBMCs. Subset meaning: CD45RA+ positively selected. The receptor was isolated from a man between 18 and 35 years old in good health. Some clones in this sample may be carry-over from other donors' samples. The chain couples TRBV28 to TRBJ1-2; TRBD1 might be the D (5 bases). CDR3 in amino acids: CASNSPRGVRGYTF. Written as DNA, the CDR3 is TGTGCCAGCAATTCCCCCCGGGGCGTCAGGGGCTACACCTTC.